This T cell receptor beta chain originates from a study of regulatory T cells in long-lasting Graves disease. Study-wide background: The term persistent Graves' disease signified upward of 5 years on antithyroid drugs with positive TSH receptor antibodies.

Trimming shortened V by 5 bases and J by 6 bases, and 17 bases separated the two germline ends. The CDR3 spans 15 residues. Germline V gene sequence: CDR1 MNHEY, CDR2 SMNVEV (reference sequence). In its sample, this clonotype was seen many times. As for time point: persistent/refractory GD, antithyroid drugs over 5 years with positive TRAb. From PBMCs, RNA was extracted and then used to make the TCR library. HTBI primers from iRepertoire and Arm-PCR of CDR3 regions yielded the TCR beta libraries. TCRdb re-called the multiplex PCR reads with MiXCR, one entry per CDR3 protein. The top ten clones hold less than 15% of a sample with some 420,000 distinct CDR3 sequences, about 20% of them seen once.

Sequencing used peripheral blood mononuclear cells (PBMCs), obtained when the disease was refractory, from a patient treated with antithyroid drugs. The origin of this receptor is a female donor with Graves disease. V and J are TRBV27 and TRBJ1-5; D may be TRBD1 (6 bases). The chain's CDR3 is CASSGVPGEGQPQHF. The CDR3 nucleotides are TGTGCCAGCAGTGGGGTCCCAGGGGAAGGTCAGCCCCAGCATTTT.